This T cell receptor (beta chain) is from a study of T cell responses to AZD1222 COVID-19 vaccine. At the level of the study: Analyses pooled second doses at about 4 or about 12 weeks. Whole-study results and caveats: Targeting of unmutated variant regions was reportedly seen in nearly half of spike-specific TCRs.

The V gene lost 0 bases and the J gene lost 0 bases, with 7 bases spanning the gap. The CDR3 runs 15 residues. Germline CDR1 and CDR2: SGHTA and FQGTGA. The method was immunoSEQ multiplex PCR; TCRdb's version includes in-frame clones alone and lacks a portion of them. The table records around 100,000 clones, about 92% of them present only once. Comments on this clone: What it binds is not known. At the DNA level, this CDR3 is encoded by other sequences in the same sample as well.

V gene TRBV7-3 combines with J gene TRBJ2-3; tentative D call: TRBD2 (6 bases). The specimen comprised peripheral blood, sampled on day 0 of AZD1222 vaccination. The receptor comes from an adult in good health. The chain's CDR3 is CASSLTGGSTDTQYF. DNA of the CDR3: TGTGCCAGCAGCTTAACGGGGGGTAGCACAGATACGCAGTATTTT. The full variable domain, rest sourced from reference TRBV7-3 and TRBJ2-3, is GAGVSQTPSNKVTEKGKYVELRCDPISGHTALYWYRQSLGQGPEFLIYFQGTGAADDSGLPNDRFFAVRPEGSVSTLKIQRTERGDSAVYLCASSLTGGSTDTQYFGPGTRLTVL.